Here is one T cell receptor (beta chain) with its context. Its antigen is as yet unknown. The sample comes from a study of OX40 agonist ivuxolimab in advanced cancers. Study-wide background: Each patient was given ivuxolimab into a vein every 2 weeks, at 0.01 to 10 mg/kg. Whole-study results and caveats: In the 0.1 to 3.0 mg/kg range, CD4+ and CD8+ blood T cells had expanded clonally by week 6.

This table comes from immunoSEQ multiplex PCR, and its TCRdb copy is limited to in-frame clones, with some not included. This sample has 34,000 or so clones, with more than 80% found just once. The ends lost 5 bases at V and 4 bases at J; junction bases unmatched: 7. Germline CDR1 is MNHNY and CDR2 is SVGAGI (reference sequence). The CDR3 has 14 amino acids. The chain joins TRBV6-6 to TRBJ1-2; 7 positions match TRBD1. The material was CD4+ or CD8+ T cells sorted from blood, obtained in a trial of the OX40 agonist ivuxolimab. The receptor comes from an adult with an advanced solid tumor such as melanoma, head and neck, liver or kidney cancer. The CDR3 loop is CASSPGTASYGYTF. The CDR3 DNA sequence: TGTGCCAGCAGTCCCGGGACAGCATCCTATGGCTACACCTTC.